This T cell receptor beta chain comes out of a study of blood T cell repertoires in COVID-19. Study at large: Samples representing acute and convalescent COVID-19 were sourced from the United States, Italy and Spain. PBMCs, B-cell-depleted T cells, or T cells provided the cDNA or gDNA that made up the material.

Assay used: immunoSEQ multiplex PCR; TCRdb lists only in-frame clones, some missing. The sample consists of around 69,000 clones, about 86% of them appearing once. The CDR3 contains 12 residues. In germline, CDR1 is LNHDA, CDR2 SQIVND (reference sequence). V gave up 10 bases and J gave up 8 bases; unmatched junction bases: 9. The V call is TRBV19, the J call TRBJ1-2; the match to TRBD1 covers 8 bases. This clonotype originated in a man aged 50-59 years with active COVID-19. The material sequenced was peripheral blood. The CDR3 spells CATRDRGEGYTF. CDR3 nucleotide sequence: TGTGCCACCAGAGACAGGGGCGAAGGCTACACCTTC.